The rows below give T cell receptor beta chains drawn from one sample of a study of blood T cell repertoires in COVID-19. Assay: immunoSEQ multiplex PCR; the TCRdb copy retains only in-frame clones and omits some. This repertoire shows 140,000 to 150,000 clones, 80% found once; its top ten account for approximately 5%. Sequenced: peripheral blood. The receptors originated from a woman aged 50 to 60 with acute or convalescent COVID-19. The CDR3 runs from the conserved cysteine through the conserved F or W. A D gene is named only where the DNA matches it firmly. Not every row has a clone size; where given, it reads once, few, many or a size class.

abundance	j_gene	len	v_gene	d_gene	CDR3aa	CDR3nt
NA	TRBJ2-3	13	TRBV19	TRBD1	CASSAGTEDTQYF	TGTGCCAGTAGTGCCGGGACAGAAGATACGCAGTATTTT
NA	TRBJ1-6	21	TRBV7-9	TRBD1	CASSRGAPGQVNPYYNSPLHF	TGTGCCAGCAGCAGGGGGGCGCCGGGACAGGTTAATCCCTACTATAATTCACCCCTCCACTTT
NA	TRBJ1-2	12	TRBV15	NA	CATSQAGYGYTF	TGTGCCACCTCACAAGCGGGCTATGGCTACACCTTC
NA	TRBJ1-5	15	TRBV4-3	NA	CASSQVGQNNQPQHF	TGCGCCAGCAGCCAAGTTGGACAGAACAATCAGCCCCAGCATTTT
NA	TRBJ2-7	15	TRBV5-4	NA	CASSTASALAHEQYF	TGTGCCAGCAGCACAGCTAGCGCCTTGGCCCACGAGCAGTACTTC
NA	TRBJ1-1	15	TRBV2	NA	CASSWGGAGNTEAFF	TGTGCCAGCAGCTGGGGAGGGGCCGGGAACACTGAAGCTTTCTTT
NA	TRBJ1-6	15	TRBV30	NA	CAWSRGAVDNSPLHF	TGTGCCTGGAGTCGGGGGGCTGTCGATAATTCACCCCTCCACTTT
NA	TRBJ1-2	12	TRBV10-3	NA	CAISETDYGYTF	TGTGCCATCAGTGAGACGGACTATGGCTACACCTTC
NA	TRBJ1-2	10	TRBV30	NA	CAWSRESLAF	TGTGCCTGGAGTAGGGAGAGTTTAGCATTC
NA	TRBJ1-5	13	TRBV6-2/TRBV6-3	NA	CASSHTADQPQHF	TGTGCCAGCAGTCACACGGCGGATCAGCCCCAGCATTTT
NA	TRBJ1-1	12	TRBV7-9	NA	CASSLNTERAFF	TGTGCCAGCAGTTTGAACACGGAGCGAGCTTTCTTT
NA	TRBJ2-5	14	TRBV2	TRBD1	CASKPGQGKETQYF	TGTGCCAGCAAACCGGGACAGGGTAAAGAGACCCAGTACTTC
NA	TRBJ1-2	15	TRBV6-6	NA	CASSPPRGESHGYTF	TGTGCCAGCAGTCCCCCCCGCGGGGAGAGCCATGGCTACACCTTC
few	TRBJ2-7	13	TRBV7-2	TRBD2	CASSLLGGNEQYF	TGTGCCAGCAGCTTATTGGGGGGGAACGAGCAGTACTTC
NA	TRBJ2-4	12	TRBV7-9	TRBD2	CASSISGAVQYF	TGTGCCAGCAGCATTAGCGGGGCGGTTCAGTACTTC
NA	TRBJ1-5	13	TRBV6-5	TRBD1	CASRPQGGQPQHF	TGTGCCAGCCGACCACAGGGGGGGCAGCCCCAGCATTTT
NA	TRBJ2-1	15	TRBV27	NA	CASRQDSHSYNEQFF	TGTGCCAGCAGACAGGACAGCCACTCCTACAATGAGCAGTTCTTC
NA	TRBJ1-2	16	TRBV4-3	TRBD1	CASSQPIGTGNYGYTF	TGCGCCAGCAGCCAACCCATTGGGACAGGGAACTATGGCTACACCTTC
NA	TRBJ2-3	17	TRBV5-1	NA	CASSRQTASGSTDTQYF	TGCGCCAGCAGCCGCCAGACAGCCTCCGGCTCCACAGATACGCAGTATTTT
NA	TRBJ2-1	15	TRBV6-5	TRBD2	CASSYSGLGFNEQFF	TGTGCCAGCAGTTACTCCGGACTAGGGTTCAATGAGCAGTTCTTC
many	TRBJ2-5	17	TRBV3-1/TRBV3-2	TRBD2	CASSGLAGGPEEETQYF	TGTGCCAGCAGCGGGTTAGCGGGGGGCCCTGAGGAAGAGACCCAGTACTTC
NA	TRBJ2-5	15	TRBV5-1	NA	CASSFSTVYQETQYF	TGCGCCAGCAGCTTCTCCACAGTGTACCAAGAGACCCAGTACTTC
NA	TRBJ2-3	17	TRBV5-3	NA	CARSSGPDVRRTDTQYF	TGTGCCAGAAGCTCAGGGCCGGACGTCCGCCGCACAGATACGCAGTATTTT
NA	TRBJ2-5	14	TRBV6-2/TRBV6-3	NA	CASSYPRARGTQYF	TGTGCCAGCAGTTACCCCCGGGCCCGGGGGACCCAGTACTTC
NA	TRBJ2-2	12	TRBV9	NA	CASSIRTGELFF	TGTGCCAGCAGCATTCGGACCGGGGAGCTGTTTTTT
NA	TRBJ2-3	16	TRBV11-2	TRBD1	CASSLVGTGFTDTQYF	TGTGCCAGCAGCTTGGTGGGGACAGGTTTCACAGATACGCAGTATTTT
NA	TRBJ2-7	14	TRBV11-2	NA	CASSPRTEGHEQYF	TGTGCCAGCAGCCCGCGGACTGAAGGCCACGAGCAGTACTTC
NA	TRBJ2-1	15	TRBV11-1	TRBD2	CASSFRTSGNNEQFF	TGTGCCAGCAGCTTCCGGACTAGCGGTAACAATGAGCAGTTCTTC
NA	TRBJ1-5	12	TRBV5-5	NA	CASGTNNQPQHF	TGTGCCAGCGGCACTAACAATCAGCCCCAGCATTTT
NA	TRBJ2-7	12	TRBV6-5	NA	CASSYPGHEQYF	TGTGCCAGCAGTTATCCAGGCCACGAGCAGTACTTC
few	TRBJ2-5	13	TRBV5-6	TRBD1	CASSVDRGETQYF	TGTGCCAGCAGCGTGGACAGGGGAGAGACCCAGTACTTC
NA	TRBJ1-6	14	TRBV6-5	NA	CASSYSQGNSPLHF	TGTGCCAGCAGTTACAGCCAGGGGAATTCACCCCTCCACTTT
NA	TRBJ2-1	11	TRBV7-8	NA	CASSPTEEQFF	TGTGCCAGCAGCCCTACAGAGGAGCAGTTCTTC
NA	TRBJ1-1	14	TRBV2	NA	CASSEEIRFTEAFF	TGTGCCAGCAGTGAAGAGATCCGGTTTACTGAAGCTTTCTTT
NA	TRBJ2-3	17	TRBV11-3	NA	CASSLAGQGGGTDTQYF	TGTGCCAGCAGCTTAGCTGGCCAGGGTGGTGGCACAGATACGCAGTATTTT
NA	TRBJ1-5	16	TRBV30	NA	CAWTLKGGPSNQPQHF	TGTGCCTGGACCCTCAAGGGGGGGCCAAGCAATCAGCCCCAGCATTTT
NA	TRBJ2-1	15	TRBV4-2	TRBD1	CASSRGLQGNNEQFF	TGTGCCAGCAGCCGAGGCTTACAGGGGAACAATGAGCAGTTCTTC
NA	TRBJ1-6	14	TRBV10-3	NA	CATATGTQGSPLHF	TGTGCCACCGCTACCGGGACGCAGGGGTCACCCCTCCACTTT
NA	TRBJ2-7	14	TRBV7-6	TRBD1	CASGLGTGDLEQYF	TGTGCCAGCGGGCTGGGGACAGGGGATCTCGAGCAGTACTTC
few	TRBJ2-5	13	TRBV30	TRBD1	CAWERDRKETQYF	TGTGCCTGGGAAAGGGACAGAAAAGAGACCCAGTACTTC
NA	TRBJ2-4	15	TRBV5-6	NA	CASSPGHLAKNIQYF	TGTGCCAGCAGCCCGGGACACCTAGCCAAAAACATTCAGTACTTC
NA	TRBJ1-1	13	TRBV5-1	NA	CASSLGGGTEAFF	TGCGCCAGCAGCTTGGGGGGAGGCACTGAAGCTTTCTTT
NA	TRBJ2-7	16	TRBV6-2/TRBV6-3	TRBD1	CASSDLRDRASYEQYF	TGTGCCAGCAGCGATCTCCGGGACAGGGCCTCCTACGAGCAGTACTTC
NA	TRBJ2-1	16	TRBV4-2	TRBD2	CASSHHGTSGYNEQFF	TGTGCCAGCAGCCATCACGGGACTAGCGGCTACAATGAGCAGTTCTTC
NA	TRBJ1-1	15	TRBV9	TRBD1	CASSVQGDSSTEAFF	TGTGCCAGCAGCGTACAGGGGGATTCTAGCACTGAAGCTTTCTTT
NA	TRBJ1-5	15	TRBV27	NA	CASSLSGQRDQPQHF	TGTGCCAGCAGTTTATCAGGCCAGCGAGATCAGCCCCAGCATTTT
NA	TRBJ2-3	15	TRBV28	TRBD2	CASSILAASTDTQYF	TGTGCCAGCAGTATACTAGCGGCTAGCACAGATACGCAGTATTTT
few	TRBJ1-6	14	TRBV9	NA	CASSAGQQNSPLHF	TGTGCCAGCAGCGCGGGACAACAAAATTCACCCCTCCACTTT